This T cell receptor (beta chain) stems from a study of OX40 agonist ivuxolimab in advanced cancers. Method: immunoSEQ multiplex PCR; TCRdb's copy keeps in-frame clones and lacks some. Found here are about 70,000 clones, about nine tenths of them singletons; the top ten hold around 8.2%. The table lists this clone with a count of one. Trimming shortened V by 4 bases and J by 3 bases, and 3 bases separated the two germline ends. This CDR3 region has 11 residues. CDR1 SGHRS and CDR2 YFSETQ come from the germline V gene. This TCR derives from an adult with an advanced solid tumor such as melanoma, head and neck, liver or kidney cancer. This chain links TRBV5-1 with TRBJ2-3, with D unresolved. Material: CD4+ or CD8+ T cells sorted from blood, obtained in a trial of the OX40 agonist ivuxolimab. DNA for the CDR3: TGCGCCAGCAGCCAAACAGATACGCAGTATTTT. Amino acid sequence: CASSQTDTQYF. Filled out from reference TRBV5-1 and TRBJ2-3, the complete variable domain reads KAGVTQTPRYLIKTRGQQVTLSCSPISGHRSVSWYQQTPGQGLQFLFEYFSETQRNKGNFPGRFSGRQFSNSRSEMNVSTLELGDSALYLCASSQTDTQYFGPGTRLTVL.